A single sample gave rise to the 30 T cell receptor beta chains below, sequenced in a study of shared clonotypes between healthy human individuals. Naive CD8 cells, CD45RO-negative and positively selected for CCR7, excluded terminally differentiated effector memory CD45RA+ cells. The table came from immunoSEQ multiplex PCR; TCRdb's copy has only in-frame clones and leaves some out. The sample holds around 1.9 million clones; about 93% are singletons and the top ten take about 1.8%. Specimen: naive CD8+ T cells from PBMCs. The receptors were gathered from a man younger than 30 in good health. Some clones in this sample may be carry-over from other donors' samples.

The V call is TRBV9, the J call TRBJ2-2; D remains unclear. Trimming left V 4 bases short and J 0 bases short, with 13 bases between. CDR1 is SGDLS and CDR2 is YYNGEE in the germline V gene. The CDR3 has 16 amino acids. This CDR3 reads CASSPPDGPNTGELFF. CDR3 bases: TGTGCCAGCAGCCCCCCCGACGGACCGAACACCGGGGAGCTGTTTTTT.

The V and J genes are TRBV15 and TRBJ2-1, with D possibly being TRBD2 (5 bases). The V end was cut by 2 bases, the J end by 8 bases, with 7 bases between. The germline gives CDR1 LNHNV, CDR2 YYDKDF (reference sequence). The CDR3 is made up of 12 amino acids. This chain's CDR3 is CATSRKDYEQFF. The CDR3 region has the DNA TGTGCCACCAGCAGAAAGGACTATGAGCAGTTCTTC.

This chain uses TRBV9 with TRBJ2-1, with 7 bases lining up with TRBD2. The J segment lost 6 bases and the V segment lost 0 bases, leaving 6 bases of the junction unmatched. The length of the CDR3 is 15 residues. Germline V lookup: CDR1 SGDLS, CDR2 YYNGEE. This chain's CDR3 is CASSVGGGPGNEQFF. DNA for the CDR3: TGTGCCAGCAGCGTAGGCGGGGGACCTGGCAATGAGCAGTTCTTC.

The V call is TRBV9, the J call TRBJ2-5; weak D call: TRBD2 (6 bases). Germline CDR1 SGDLS, CDR2 YYNGEE. The CDR3 extends over 14 amino acids. Trimming removed 3 bases at V and 2 bases at J, with 11 bases between. This CDR3 reads CASSASGYQETQYF. CDR3 in DNA: TGTGCCAGCAGCGCCAGCGGGTATCAAGAGACCCAGTACTTC.

The chain employs TRBV7-9 and TRBJ1-5; no reliable D call. Germline CDR1 reads SEHNR; CDR2 reads FQNEAQ (reference sequence). V shed 1 base and J shed 4 bases, with 11 bases lying between them. The CDR3 contains 15 residues. This CDR3 is CASSLVAGSNQPQHF. The CDR3, as DNA: TGTGCCAGCAGCTTAGTAGCCGGGTCGAATCAGCCCCAGCATTTT.

The rearrangement joins TRBV28 to TRBJ2-6; D is unclear. This CDR3 has 15 amino acids. Trimming cost V 1 base and J 2 bases, with 6 bases left between them. Germline V gives CDR1 MDHEN, CDR2 SYDVKM. Written as DNA, the CDR3 is TGTGCCAGCAGTTTATCAGTAACTGGGGCCAACGTCCTGACTTTC. Encoded protein: CASSLSVTGANVLTF.

This clone was seen a handful of times. Within the sample, other DNA sequences also encode this same CDR3. The rearrangement joins TRBV27 to TRBJ2-1; 10 bases match TRBD1. The CDR3 has 13 residues. Germline-derived CDR1 and CDR2 are MNHEY and SMNVEV (reference sequence). The V segment lost 4 bases and the J segment 6 bases; nucleotides outside the gene matches: 0. CDR3 coding DNA: TGTGCCAGCAGTTGGGACAGGGGCAATGAGCAGTTCTTC. It specifies CASSWDRGNEQFF.

The V call is TRBV10-1, the J call TRBJ2-1; maybe TRBD2 (5 bases). Germline lookup yields CDR1 WNHNN and CDR2 SYGVQD (reference sequence). V lost 3 bases, J lost 3 bases, and 6 bases lay in between. The CDR3 is 13 amino acids. Written as DNA, the CDR3 is TGCGCCAGCAGTGACCGGGACTACAATGAGCAGTTCTTC. Protein sequence: CASSDRDYNEQFF.

The chain carries TRBV4-1 and TRBJ2-7; 8 bases agree with TRBD2. Germline CDR1 reads MGHRA; CDR2 reads YSYEKL. The CDR3 sequence is 16 residues long. The V gene end was trimmed by 3 bases and the J gene end by 5 bases; junction bases not matched to a gene: 12. CDR3 nucleotide sequence: TGCGCCAGCAGCCATGGAGGTTTAGCGGGAAGGCACGAGCAGTACTTC. This gives the protein CASSHGGLAGRHEQYF.

The V call is TRBV28, the J call TRBJ2-5; 10 nucleotides match TRBD2. The V gene's germline CDR1 is MDHEN and CDR2 SYDVKM. Trimming at V came to 6 bases and at J to 3 bases, leaving 19 bases not matched to a gene. The CDR3 sequence is 19 residues long. CDR3 protein: CASSLEPSGSPVFEETQYF. The CDR3, as DNA: TGTGCCAGCAGCCTAGAGCCTAGCGGGAGTCCGGTGTTTGAAGAGACCCAGTACTTC.

The CDR3 here is CASSQENLGYEQYF. The CDR3 DNA is TGCGCCAGCAGCCAGGAGAACCTTGGGTACGAGCAGTACTTC. The gene calls are TRBV4-1 and TRBJ2-7, with unresolved D. V was clipped by 3 bases and J by 4 bases, with 13 bases between them. The CDR3 totals 14 residues. CDR1 and CDR2 from the germline V gene are MGHRA and YSYEKL.

The CDR3, as DNA: TGTGCCAGTAGGCCCACAGGGGGCCCTAGGGCTGAAGCTTTCTTT. This codes for CASRPTGGPRAEAFF. The rearrangement uses TRBV19 and TRBJ1-1, with TRBD1 identical over 9 bases. Germline V gives CDR1 LNHDA, CDR2 SQIVND (reference sequence). V was pared by 6 bases and J by 6 bases, with 11 bases of the junction left unmatched. The CDR3 totals 15 residues.

V and J are TRBV29-1 and TRBJ2-5, with D possibly being TRBD1 or TRBD2 (5 bases each). This CDR3 has 12 amino acids. Trimming left V 3 bases short and J 4 bases short, with 9 bases between. Germline lookup yields CDR1 SQVTM and CDR2 ANQGSEA. In DNA, the CDR3 is TGCAGCGTTGAGAAGGGGAGAGAGACCCAGTACTTC. Translating gives CSVEKGRETQYF. Full variable domain (missing parts from reference TRBV29-1 and TRBJ2-5): SAVISQKPSRDICQRGTSLTIQCQVDSQVTMMFWYRQQPGQSLTLIATANQGSEATYESGFVIDKFPISRPNLTFSTLTVSNMSPEDSSIYLCSVEKGRETQYFGPGTRLLVL.

The chain recombines TRBV28 with TRBJ2-3; TRBD1 matches 8 bases. Germline CDR1 is MDHEN and CDR2 is SYDVKM. V trimming: 5 bases; J trimming: 3 bases; junction bases outside the gene matches: 4. The CDR3 runs to 14 residues. As DNA, the CDR3 is TGTGCCAGCAGTCTCCGGGACAGGACAGATACGCAGTATTTT. This gives the protein CASSLRDRTDTQYF. Based on the CDR3 plus reference TRBV28 and TRBJ2-3, the full variable domain is DVKVTQSSRYLVKRTGEKVFLECVQDMDHENMFWYRQDPGLGLRLIYFSYDVKMKEKGDIPEGYSVSREKKERFSLILESASTNQTSMYLCASSLRDRTDTQYFGPGTRLTVL.

The chain is built from TRBV9 and TRBJ1-1; D not certain. The V gene's germline CDR1 is SGDLS and CDR2 YYNGEE. Trimming left V 4 bases short and J 6 bases short, with 13 bases between. The CDR3 is 13 residues long. CDR3 region: CASSPLMLAEAFF. The CDR3 DNA reads TGTGCCAGCAGCCCCCTTATGTTAGCTGAAGCTTTCTTT.

The chain joins TRBV11-2 to TRBJ2-7; TRBD1 matches 8 bases. The CDR3 is made up of 13 amino acids. The germline gives CDR1 SGHAT, CDR2 FQNNGV. The V and J ends lost 5 bases and 2 bases, in that order; junction bases with no gene match: 2. The CDR3 protein is CASSQTGAYEQYF. The CDR3 nucleotides read TGTGCCAGCAGCCAGACAGGGGCCTACGAGCAGTACTTC. Together with reference TRBV11-2 and TRBJ2-7, the CDR3 gives the full variable domain: EAGVAQSPRYKIIEKRQSVAFWCNPISGHATLYWYQQILGQGPKLLIQFQNNGVVDDSQLPKDRFSAERLKGVDSTLKIQPAKLEDSAVYLCASSQTGAYEQYFGPGTRLTVT.

V and J are TRBV7-9 and TRBJ2-5; D perhaps matches TRBD2 (6 bases). Trimming stripped 5 bases from V and 2 bases from J, with 21 bases between. The CDR3 is made up of 17 amino acids. Looked up from germline, CDR1 is SEHNR and CDR2 is FQNEAQ (reference sequence). The DNA for the CDR3 is TGTGCCAGCAGCCCACATACAGGAGGGTGGGTACAAGAGACCCAGTACTTC. Protein sequence: CASSPHTGGWVQETQYF.

This clone was seen just once. The CDR3 DNA reads as TGTGCCAGCAGGGGACAGGTACACTCCTACGAGCAGTACTTC. Amino acids: CASRGQVHSYEQYF. This chain uses TRBV6-5 with TRBJ2-7, with 8 bases aligning to TRBD1. V lost 6 bases to trimming and J lost 0 bases; unmatched junction nucleotides: 4. Germline lookup yields CDR1 MNHEY and CDR2 SVGAGI. CDR3 size: 14 residues.

The rearrangement joins TRBV10-2 to TRBJ2-7, with TRBD2 as a possible D gene (5 bases). The ends were cut back, 3 bases at V and 0 bases at J, with 9 bases in the middle. CDR3 length: 14 amino acids. Germline values: CDR1 WSHSY, CDR2 SAAADI. The CDR3 DNA reads as TGCGCCAGCAGTGATTCCGGGGTCTCCTACGAGCAGTACTTC. Protein: CASSDSGVSYEQYF.

CDR3 in DNA: TGTGCCAGCTCCCTTTCTCTCCGGACGGGGAACACTGAAGCTTTCTTT. Protein sequence: CASSLSLRTGNTEAFF. The J gene is TRBJ1-1, the V gene TRBV28; D is undetermined. V was shortened by 8 bases and J by 1 base, with 20 bases between the two germline ends. Germline V CDR1 and CDR2: MDHEN, SYDVKM. The CDR3 loop spans 16 amino acids.

With respect to this clone: The same CDR3 is also encoded by other DNA sequences in this sample. The V gene is TRBV18, the J gene TRBJ2-7; D call uncertain. Germline V lookup: CDR1 KGHSH, CDR2 LQKENI. The V end was cut by 4 bases, the J end by 0 bases, with 4 bases between. This CDR3 is built from 12 residues. The CDR3 coding sequence is TGTGCCAGCTCACGGGACTCCTACGAGCAGTACTTC. Translation gives CASSRDSYEQYF.

The chain is built from TRBV9 and TRBJ2-1, with 11 bases matching TRBD2. Germline CDR1 reads SGDLS; CDR2 reads YYNGEE. The CDR3 is 16 amino acids. V was pared by 4 bases and J by 3 bases, with 6 bases of the junction left unmatched. CDR3 residues: CASSPSGLAVYNEQFF. In nucleotides, the CDR3 is TGTGCCAGCAGCCCCTCGGGACTAGCGGTCTACAATGAGCAGTTCTTC.

This clone was counted once. The rearrangement joins TRBV27 to TRBJ2-3; 8 bases match TRBD2. Germline trimming cut 0 bases from V and 0 bases from J; bases unmatched to any gene: 2. The CDR3 runs to 16 residues. Germline CDR1 MNHEY, CDR2 SMNVEV (reference sequence). In DNA form, the CDR3 reads TGTGCCAGCAGTTTATCGGTAGCGGGAAGCACAGATACGCAGTATTTT. Its translation: CASSLSVAGSTDTQYF.

V gene TRBV2 combines with J gene TRBJ1-5; D is ambiguous. The CDR3 is 16 residues long. Germline CDR1 reads SNHLY; CDR2 reads FYNNEI. V lost 3 bases and J 0 bases, leaving 12 bases between the germline ends. The CDR3, as DNA: TGTGCCAGCAGTGATGAGCCCCCGGGTAGCAATCAGCCCCAGCATTTT. Its protein is CASSDEPPGSNQPQHF.

The rearrangement uses TRBV9 and TRBJ2-7, with 7 bases fitting TRBD1. V lost 4 bases and J lost 2; bases outside the gene matches: 3. Germline CDR1 SGDLS, CDR2 YYNGEE. The CDR3 is 13 residues long. The CDR3 is CASSPDRAYEQYF. In DNA, the CDR3 is TGTGCCAGCAGCCCTGACAGGGCCTACGAGCAGTACTTC.

This chain joins TRBV12-1 and TRBJ2-4; the table's D gene call, TRBD1, was not cross checked with the DNA. TRBV12-1 is termed a pseudogene. The CDR3 extends over 18 amino acids. The CDR3 reads CASSPLGDRVLDKNIQYF. CDR3 DNA sequence: TGTGCCAGCAGCCCCTTGGGGGACAGGGTTCTGGACAAAAACATTCAGTACTTC.

The gene calls are TRBV18 and TRBJ2-5; D not certain. Germline V gene sequence: CDR1 KGHSH, CDR2 LQKENI. With 3 bases removed from V and 4 bases from J, the gap between germline ends came to 12 bases. The CDR3 extends over 14 amino acids. The CDR3 here is CASSPRLSPETQYF. The CDR3 DNA follows: TGTGCCAGCTCACCGAGGCTATCCCCAGAGACCCAGTACTTC.

The rearrangement uses TRBV21-1 and TRBJ2-7; the table assigns TRBD2, which was not confirmed against the DNA. TRBV21-1 is an annotated pseudogene. CDR3 length: 17 amino acids. The CDR3 here is CASSKPHTGLAGQEQYF. DNA for the CDR3: TGTGCCAGCAGCAAACCCCATACCGGACTAGCGGGACAGGAGCAGTACTTC.

V usage is TRBV25-1 and J usage is TRBJ2-5, with D unclear. With the DNA end fitting TRBJ2-7 better, the J assignment may be wrong. Germline V gene sequence: CDR1 MGHDK, CDR2 SYGVNS. This CDR3 region has 15 residues. Written as DNA, the CDR3 is TGTGCCAGCAGTGAAGTCGTTAGCACGACCTACGAGCAGTACTTC. Its protein is CASSEVVSTTYEQYF.

The chain has TRBV7-8 and TRBJ2-7, with 8 bases fitting TRBD2. The length of the CDR3 is 15 residues. V lost 5 bases to trimming and J lost 5 bases; unmatched junction nucleotides: 11. Germline V gene sequence: CDR1 SGHVS, CDR2 FQNEAQ. This CDR3 is CASSPQRETAHEQYF. For the CDR3, the DNA is TGTGCCAGCAGCCCCCAGCGGGAGACTGCCCACGAGCAGTACTTC.